This is a list of T cell receptor beta chains from one sample in a study of early T cells in non-severe SARS-CoV-2 infection. Using its own MiXCR run on the 5' RACE reads, TCRdb lists one record per CDR3 protein. This repertoire shows roughly 100,000 distinct CDR3 sequences, around 14% found once; its top ten account for 6.2%. Input material: whole blood. The receptors shown here come from an adult who was a healthcare worker with PCR-confirmed SARS-CoV-2 infection or an uninfected control (not recorded which). CDR3s include the opening cysteine and the closing phenylalanine or tryptophan. The D gene is left open where the match is weak. Not every row has a clone size; where given, it reads once, few, many or a size class.

abundance	v_gene	j_gene	len	d_gene	CDR3aa	CDR3nt
many	TRBV12-3/TRBV12-4	TRBJ2-7	14	-	CASRGAGTLYEQYF	TGTGCCAGCAGGGGGGCCGGGACCCTCTACGAGCAGTACTTC
many	TRBV19	TRBJ1-5	12	-	CASTGSNQPQHF	TGTGCCAGTACAGGTAGCAATCAGCCCCAGCATTTT
few	TRBV6-5	TRBJ2-1	11	TRBD2	CASSFKREWFF	TGTGCCAGCAGTTTCAAGCGGGAGTGGTTCTTC
-	TRBV7-2	TRBJ2-5	13	-	CASSVGLQETQYF	TGTGCCAGCAGCGTGGGACTTCAAGAGACCCAGTACTTC
-	TRBV6-2/TRBV6-3	TRBJ2-2	13	-	CASLQGLPGELFF	TGTGCCAGCCTTCAGGGACTCCCGGGGGAGCTGTTTTTT
-	TRBV28	TRBJ1-6	18	TRBD1	CASSPWGQGVSYNSPLHF	TGTGCCAGCAGTCCCTGGGGACAGGGGGTTTCCTATAATTCACCCCTCCACTTT
-	TRBV12-3/TRBV12-4	TRBJ2-7	14	TRBD1	CASSYRGNSYEQYF	TGTGCCAGCAGCTACAGGGGGAACAGCTACGAGCAGTACTTC
few	TRBV7-2	TRBJ2-7	12	-	CASSESSIEQYF	TGTGCCAGCAGCGAGTCTAGCATCGAGCAGTACTTC
few	TRBV7-9	TRBJ2-3	14	-	CASSSGPNTDTQYF	TGTGCCAGCAGCTCAGGACCAAACACAGATACGCAGTATTTT
-	TRBV20-1	TRBJ2-7	12	-	CSADIRGYEQYF	TGCAGTGCCGATATTAGGGGCTACGAGCAGTACTTC
-	TRBV10-3	TRBJ2-7	16	-	CAISERMLGDAYEQYF	TGTGCCATCAGTGAGCGAATGCTAGGGGATGCCTACGAGCAGTACTTC
-	TRBV5-1	TRBJ2-7	14	-	CASSLAGKGYEQYF	TGCGCCAGCAGCTTGGCAGGGAAAGGTTACGAGCAGTACTTC
-	TRBV12-3/TRBV12-4	TRBJ2-5	14	TRBD2	CASSSLAVQETQYF	TGTGCCAGCAGTTCTCTAGCGGTCCAAGAGACCCAGTACTTC
-	TRBV9	TRBJ2-6	15	-	CASSLTEAGANVLTF	TGTGCCAGCAGCTTAACAGAGGCTGGGGCCAACGTCCTGACTTTC
many	TRBV18	TRBJ2-3	16	TRBD2	CASSPVLAEGTDTQYF	TGTGCCAGCTCACCCGTCCTAGCGGAAGGCACAGATACGCAGTATTTT
few	TRBV15	TRBJ2-7	13	-	CATSPARGWEQYF	TGTGCCACCAGCCCTGCAAGAGGATGGGAGCAGTACTTC
many	TRBV4-3	TRBJ2-7	15	-	CASSQDTGTSYEQYF	TGCGCCAGCAGCCAAGATACAGGAACCTCCTACGAGCAGTACTTC
few	TRBV7-2	TRBJ2-3	15	TRBD1	CASSLVAQGSDTQYF	TGTGCCAGCAGCTTAGTAGCACAGGGGTCAGATACGCAGTATTTT
few	TRBV6-1	TRBJ1-4	14	TRBD1	CASSDRDRERKLFF	TGTGCCAGCAGTGACCGGGACAGGGAGAGAAAACTGTTTTTT
-	TRBV4-1	TRBJ1-2	16	-	CASSQERGRGNYGYTF	TGCGCCAGCAGCCAAGAAAGGGGCCGAGGGAACTATGGCTACACCTTC
-	TRBV2	TRBJ1-1	14	TRBD1	CASSYGTVNTEAFF	TGTGCCAGCAGCTACGGGACAGTGAACACTGAAGCTTTCTTT
-	TRBV28	TRBJ1-1	13	-	CASTLTLNTEAFF	TGTGCCAGCACCTTGACTTTGAACACTGAAGCTTTCTTT
many	TRBV5-1	TRBJ2-1	13	-	CASSLGRDNEQFF	TGCGCCAGCAGCTTGGGACGGGACAATGAGCAGTTCTTC
-	TRBV11-3	TRBJ2-3	16	TRBD2	CASSSGTSGSTDTQYF	TGTGCCAGCAGCTCAGGGACTAGCGGGAGCACAGATACGCAGTATTTT
many	TRBV20-1	TRBJ2-1	13	TRBD2	CSGKGTKYNEQFF	TGCAGTGGGAAGGGGACTAAATACAATGAGCAGTTCTTC
many	TRBV10-3	TRBJ2-7	15	TRBD2	CAIGGLAVTTYEQYF	TGTGCCATCGGGGGACTAGCCGTAACTACCTACGAGCAGTACTTC
many	TRBV18	TRBJ1-3	16	-	CASSPPGVIRRNTIYF	TGTGCCAGCTCACCCCCGGGAGTGATACGAAGAAACACCATATATTTT
many	TRBV29-1	TRBJ1-1	11	-	CSAGPDTEAFF	TGCAGCGCTGGGCCGGACACTGAAGCTTTCTTT
many	TRBV6-2/TRBV6-3	TRBJ2-1	14	TRBD2	CASSGGAFHNEQFF	TGTGCCAGCAGCGGGGGGGCGTTCCACAATGAGCAGTTCTTC
few	TRBV5-5	TRBJ1-5	16	TRBD1	CASSLEGQGAGQPQHF	TGTGCCAGCAGCTTGGAAGGTCAGGGGGCTGGTCAGCCCCAGCATTTT
few	TRBV19	TRBJ2-6	17	TRBD2	CASSIVGTSVGANVLTF	TGTGCCAGTAGTATAGTGGGGACTAGCGTTGGGGCCAACGTCCTGACTTTC
few	TRBV5-1	TRBJ2-7	14	TRBD2	CASSLVTSVYEQYF	TGCGCCAGCAGCTTGGTTACTAGCGTCTACGAGCAGTACTTC
many	TRBV29-1	TRBJ2-1	13	TRBD2	CSVAGEGYNEQFF	TGCAGCGTGGCGGGAGAGGGCTACAATGAGCAGTTCTTC
few	TRBV19	TRBJ1-4	15	-	CASSMGDATNEKLFF	TGTGCCAGTAGTATGGGGGACGCAACTAATGAAAAACTGTTTTTT
many	TRBV28	TRBJ2-2	20	TRBD2	CASSLDGLGPGTSVTGELFF	TGTGCCAGCAGTTTAGATGGGCTGGGTCCCGGGACTAGCGTAACCGGGGAGCTGTTTTTT
few	TRBV20-1	TRBJ2-2	13	-	CSARAGEVGELFF	TGCAGTGCTAGAGCGGGAGAGGTCGGGGAGCTGTTTTTT
-	TRBV28	TRBJ2-7	14	TRBD2	CASNLGLAGVPQYF	TGTGCCAGCAACTTGGGACTAGCGGGAGTACCGCAGTACTTC
-	TRBV9	TRBJ2-1	14	-	CASSLGVQYNEQFF	TGTGCCAGCAGCCTGGGAGTCCAATACAATGAGCAGTTCTTC
many	TRBV4-2	TRBJ1-6	12	-	CASSQEGSPLHF	TGTGCCAGCAGCCAAGAGGGGTCACCCCTCCACTTT
few	TRBV12-3/TRBV12-4	TRBJ2-3	16	TRBD2	CASSSGPSGSTDTQYF	TGTGCCAGCAGTTCGGGGCCTAGCGGGAGCACGGATACGCAGTATTTT
many	TRBV20-1	TRBJ2-5	13	-	CSAHPASQETQYF	TGCAGTGCTCACCCAGCTAGCCAAGAGACCCAGTACTTC
-	TRBV6-5	TRBJ2-3	17	-	CASSPFRGRASTDTQYF	TGTGCCAGCAGTCCATTCCGGGGCAGGGCCTCCACAGATACGCAGTATTTT
-	TRBV11-2	TRBJ1-1	16	TRBD1	CASSSVPGQLRAEAFF	TGTGCCAGCAGCTCGGTACCGGGACAGCTGCGTGCTGAAGCTTTCTTT
many	TRBV28	TRBJ2-1	11	-	CASQEGTEQFF	TGTGCCAGCCAAGAGGGGACTGAGCAGTTCTTC
-	TRBV12-3/TRBV12-4	TRBJ2-7	13	-	CASAQQNSYEQYF	TGTGCCAGCGCCCAACAGAACTCCTACGAGCAGTACTTC
many	TRBV29-1	TRBJ2-5	12	-	CSVTNTQETQYF	TGCAGCGTTACGAACACTCAAGAGACCCAGTACTTC
-	TRBV20-1	TRBJ2-1	12	TRBD1	CSARGDRGEQFF	TGCAGTGCTAGAGGGGACAGAGGTGAGCAGTTCTTC
-	TRBV7-9	TRBJ2-3	15	-	CASSSQDRIRDTQYF	TGTGCCAGCAGCTCCCAAGACAGAATCAGAGATACGCAGTATTTT
-	TRBV19	TRBJ2-5	15	-	CASSSRGLPQETQYF	TGTGCCAGTAGTAGCCGGGGCCTACCACAAGAGACCCAGTACTTC
few	TRBV19	TRBJ2-7	14	-	CASSPDGMSYEQYF	TGTGCCAGTAGTCCCGACGGGATGTCCTACGAGCAGTACTTC
-	TRBV25-1	TRBJ1-6	14	TRBD1	CASRLQGARSPLHF	TGTGCCAGCAGATTACAGGGGGCGCGATCACCCCTCCACTTT
few	TRBV28	TRBJ2-7	16	-	CASSLFSRGNLYEQYF	TGTGCCAGCAGTTTATTTAGCCGGGGGAACCTTTACGAGCAGTACTTC
many	TRBV27	TRBJ2-5	13	-	CASSSPQQETQYF	TGTGCCAGCAGTTCCCCGCAGCAAGAGACCCAGTACTTC
-	TRBV28	TRBJ1-6	13	-	CASSSSLNSPLHF	TGTGCCAGCAGTTCGTCGCTTAATTCACCCCTCCACTTT